This T cell receptor beta chain was recovered during a study of cytomegalovirus exposure and HLA in healthy donors. Study-wide context: The 95 to 150 validation repertoires, a later analysis reported, used the same platform as the 550 to 800 first-cohort repertoires. Study-wide findings and caveats: Reported performance of the classifier showed diagnosis of cytomegalovirus status with high specificity and sensitivity. The study labeled under 200 TCR beta chains cytomegalovirus-associated. Three CMV-associated chains were confirmed in vitro to be specific for CMV antigens.

V gave up 0 bases and J gave up 0 bases, with 10 bases separating them. CDR3 length equals 15 residues. Germline V gene data show CDR1 as SGHNT and CDR2 as YYREEE (reference sequence). Repertoires were generated with immunoSEQ multiplex PCR, while TCRdb's copy carries only in-frame clones and drops some. Altogether 100,000 to 150,000 clones are present, just under 95% being singletons, with the ten largest covering approximately 1.2%. With regard to this clone: The antigen remains undetermined.

The clonotype was recovered from a woman aged 18-35 years in good health and CMV-seronegative. The sample comprised PBMCs. The J gene is TRBJ2-7, the V gene TRBV5-4, with no clear D. CDR3: CASSLERGSSYEQYF. CDR3 nucleotide sequence: TGTGCCAGCAGCTTGGAACGCGGTAGCTCCTACGAGCAGTACTTC.